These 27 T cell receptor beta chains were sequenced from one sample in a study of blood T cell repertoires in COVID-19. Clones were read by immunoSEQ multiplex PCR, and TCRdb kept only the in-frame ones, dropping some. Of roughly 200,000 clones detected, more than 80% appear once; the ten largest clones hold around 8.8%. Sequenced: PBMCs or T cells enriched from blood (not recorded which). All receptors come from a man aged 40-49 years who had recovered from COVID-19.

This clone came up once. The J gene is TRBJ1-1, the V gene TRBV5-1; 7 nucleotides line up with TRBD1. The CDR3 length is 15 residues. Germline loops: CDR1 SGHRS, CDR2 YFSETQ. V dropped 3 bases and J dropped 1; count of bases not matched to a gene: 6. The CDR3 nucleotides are TGCGCCAGCAGCTCCCTACAGGGGCAGAACACTGAAGCTTTCTTT. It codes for CASSSLQGQNTEAFF.

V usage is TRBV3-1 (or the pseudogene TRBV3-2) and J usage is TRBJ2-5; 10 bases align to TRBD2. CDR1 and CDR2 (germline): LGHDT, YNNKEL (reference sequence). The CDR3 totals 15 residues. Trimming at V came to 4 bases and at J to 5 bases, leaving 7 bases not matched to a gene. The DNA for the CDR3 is TGTGCCAGCAGCCCGGGACTAGCGCTGGGGGAGACCCAGTACTTC. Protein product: CASSPGLALGETQYF.

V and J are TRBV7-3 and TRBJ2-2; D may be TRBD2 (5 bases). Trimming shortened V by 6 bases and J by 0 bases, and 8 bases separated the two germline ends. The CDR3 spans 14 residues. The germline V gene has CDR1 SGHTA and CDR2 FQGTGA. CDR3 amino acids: CASRPGSNTGELFF. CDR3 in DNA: TGTGCCAGCAGACCGGGGTCGAACACCGGGGAGCTGTTTTTT.

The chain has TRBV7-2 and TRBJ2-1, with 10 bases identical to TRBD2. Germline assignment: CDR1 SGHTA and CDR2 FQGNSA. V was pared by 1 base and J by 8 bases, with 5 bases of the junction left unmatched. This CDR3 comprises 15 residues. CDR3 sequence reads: CASSLVSGGRYEQFF. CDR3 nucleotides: TGTGCCAGCAGCTTAGTTAGCGGGGGGCGGTATGAGCAGTTCTTC.

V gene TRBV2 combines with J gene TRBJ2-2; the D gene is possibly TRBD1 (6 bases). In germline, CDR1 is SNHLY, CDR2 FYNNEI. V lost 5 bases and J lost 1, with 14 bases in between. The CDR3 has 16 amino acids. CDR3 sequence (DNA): TGTGCCAGCAGTCCGAACCCGGGACAGAACACCGGGGAGCTGTTTTTT. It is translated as CASSPNPGQNTGELFF.

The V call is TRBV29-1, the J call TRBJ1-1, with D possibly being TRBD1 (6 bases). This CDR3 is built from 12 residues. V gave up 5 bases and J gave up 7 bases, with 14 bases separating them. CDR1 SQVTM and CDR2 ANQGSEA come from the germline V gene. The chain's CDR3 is CSVQDSRGEAFF. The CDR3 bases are TGCAGCGTTCAGGACAGCCGAGGTGAAGCTTTCTTT.

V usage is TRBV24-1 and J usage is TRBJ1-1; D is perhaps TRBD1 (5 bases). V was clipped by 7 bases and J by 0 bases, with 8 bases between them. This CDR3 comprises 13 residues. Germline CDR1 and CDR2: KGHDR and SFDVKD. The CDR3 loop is CATRGGVNTEAFF. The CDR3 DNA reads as TGTGCCACCAGGGGAGGGGTGAACACTGAAGCTTTCTTT.

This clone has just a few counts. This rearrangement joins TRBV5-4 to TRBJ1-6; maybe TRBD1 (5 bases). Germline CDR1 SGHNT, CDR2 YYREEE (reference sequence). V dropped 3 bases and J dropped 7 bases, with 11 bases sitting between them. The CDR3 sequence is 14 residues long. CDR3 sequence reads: CASSYRGENSPLHF. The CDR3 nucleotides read TGTGCCAGCAGCTACCGGGGGGAAAATTCACCCCTCCACTTT.

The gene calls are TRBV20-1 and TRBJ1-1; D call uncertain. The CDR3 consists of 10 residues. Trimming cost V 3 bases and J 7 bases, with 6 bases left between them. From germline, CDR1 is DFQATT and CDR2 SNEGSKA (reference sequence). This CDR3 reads CSASRDEAFF. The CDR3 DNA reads TGCAGTGCTAGTCGGGATGAAGCTTTCTTT.

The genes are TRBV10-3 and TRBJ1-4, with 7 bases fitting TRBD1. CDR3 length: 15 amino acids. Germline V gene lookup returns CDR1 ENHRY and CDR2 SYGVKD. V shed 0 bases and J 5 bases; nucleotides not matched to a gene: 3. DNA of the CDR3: TGTGCCATCAGTGAGTCGGACAGGCTCAATGAAAAACTGTTTTTT. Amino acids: CAISESDRLNEKLFF.

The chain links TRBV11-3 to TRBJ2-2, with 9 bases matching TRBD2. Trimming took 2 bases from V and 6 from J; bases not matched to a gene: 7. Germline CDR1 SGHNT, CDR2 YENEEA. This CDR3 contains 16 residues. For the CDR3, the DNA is TGTGCCAGCAGCTTACTAGCGGGAACCACCTCCGGGGAGCTGTTTTTT. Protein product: CASSLLAGTTSGELFF.

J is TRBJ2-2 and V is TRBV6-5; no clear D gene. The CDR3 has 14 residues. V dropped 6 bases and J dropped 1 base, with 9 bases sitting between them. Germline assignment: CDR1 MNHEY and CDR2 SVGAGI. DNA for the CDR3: TGTGCCAGCAGCCAGACACGGAACACCGGGGAGCTGTTTTTT. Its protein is CASSQTRNTGELFF.

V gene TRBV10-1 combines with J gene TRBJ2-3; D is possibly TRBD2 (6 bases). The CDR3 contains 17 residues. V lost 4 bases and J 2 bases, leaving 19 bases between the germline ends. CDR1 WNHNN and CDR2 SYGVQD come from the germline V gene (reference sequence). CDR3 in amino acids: CASSGRRPGALTDTQYF. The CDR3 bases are TGCGCCAGCAGTGGTAGGAGACCGGGAGCTCTCACAGATACGCAGTATTTT.

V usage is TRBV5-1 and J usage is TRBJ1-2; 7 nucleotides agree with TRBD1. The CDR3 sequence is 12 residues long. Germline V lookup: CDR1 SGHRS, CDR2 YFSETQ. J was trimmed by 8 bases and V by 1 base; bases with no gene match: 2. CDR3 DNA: TGCGCCAGCAGCTTGCAGGGGGACGGCTACACCTTC. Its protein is CASSLQGDGYTF.

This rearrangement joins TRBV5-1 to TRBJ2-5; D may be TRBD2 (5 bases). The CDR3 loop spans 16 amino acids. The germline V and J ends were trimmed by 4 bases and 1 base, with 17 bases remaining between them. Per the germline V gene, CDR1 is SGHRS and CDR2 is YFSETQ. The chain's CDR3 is CASSPEGAARQETQYF. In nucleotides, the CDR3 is TGCGCCAGCAGCCCCGAGGGAGCGGCGCGCCAAGAGACCCAGTACTTC.

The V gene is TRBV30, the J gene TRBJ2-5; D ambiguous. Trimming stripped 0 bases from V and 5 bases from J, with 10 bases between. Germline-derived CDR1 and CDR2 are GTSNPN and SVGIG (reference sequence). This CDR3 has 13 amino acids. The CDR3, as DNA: TGTGCCTGGAGTGTCTTCATCGGGGAGACCCAGTACTTC. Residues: CAWSVFIGETQYF.

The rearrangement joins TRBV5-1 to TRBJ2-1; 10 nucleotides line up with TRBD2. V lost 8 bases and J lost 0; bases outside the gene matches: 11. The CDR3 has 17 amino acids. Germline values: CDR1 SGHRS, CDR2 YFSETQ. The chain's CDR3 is CASSPTPSGSSYNEQFF. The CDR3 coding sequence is TGCGCCAGTTCGCCGACACCTAGCGGGAGCTCCTACAATGAGCAGTTCTTC.

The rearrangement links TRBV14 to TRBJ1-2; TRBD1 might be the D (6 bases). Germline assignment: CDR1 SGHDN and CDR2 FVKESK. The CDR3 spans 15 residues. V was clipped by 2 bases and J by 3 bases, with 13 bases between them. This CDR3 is CASSQRGTMDYGYTF. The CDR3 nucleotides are TGTGCCAGCAGCCAAAGAGGGACAATGGACTATGGCTACACCTTC.

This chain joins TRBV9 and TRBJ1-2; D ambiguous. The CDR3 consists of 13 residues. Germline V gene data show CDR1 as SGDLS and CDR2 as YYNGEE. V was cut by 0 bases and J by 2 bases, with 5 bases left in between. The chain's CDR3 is CASSVVQNYGYTF. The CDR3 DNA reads TGTGCCAGCAGCGTAGTCCAGAACTATGGCTACACCTTC.

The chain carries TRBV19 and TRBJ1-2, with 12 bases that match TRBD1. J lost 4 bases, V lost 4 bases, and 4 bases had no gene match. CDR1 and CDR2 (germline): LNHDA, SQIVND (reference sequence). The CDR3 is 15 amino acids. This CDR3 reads CASSRGQGASYGYTF. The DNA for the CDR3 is TGTGCCAGTAGTAGGGGACAGGGGGCTAGCTATGGCTACACCTTC.

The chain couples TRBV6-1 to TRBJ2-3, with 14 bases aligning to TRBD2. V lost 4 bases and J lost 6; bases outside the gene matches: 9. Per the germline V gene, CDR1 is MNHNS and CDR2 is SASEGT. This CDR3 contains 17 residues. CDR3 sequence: CASSGGTSGGNWDTQYF. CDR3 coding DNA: TGTGCCAGCAGTGGGGGGACTAGCGGGGGTAATTGGGATACGCAGTATTTT.

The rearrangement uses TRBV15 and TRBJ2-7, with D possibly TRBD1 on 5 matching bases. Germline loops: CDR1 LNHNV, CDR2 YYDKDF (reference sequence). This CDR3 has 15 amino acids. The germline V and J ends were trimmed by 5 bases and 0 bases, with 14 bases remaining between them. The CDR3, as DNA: TGTGCCACCAGCGCAAATCGACAGACCTCCTACGAGCAGTACTTC. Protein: CATSANRQTSYEQYF.

As DNA, the CDR3 is TGTGCCAGCAGCCAAGGTCCGGCGGTGAACACTGAAGCTTTCTTT. Protein: CASSQGPAVNTEAFF. V is TRBV4-2 and J is TRBJ1-1, with D hard to call. CDR1 LGHNA and CDR2 YNFKEQ come from the germline V gene. V lost 1 base and J lost 0, with 9 bases in between. The CDR3 length is 15 residues.

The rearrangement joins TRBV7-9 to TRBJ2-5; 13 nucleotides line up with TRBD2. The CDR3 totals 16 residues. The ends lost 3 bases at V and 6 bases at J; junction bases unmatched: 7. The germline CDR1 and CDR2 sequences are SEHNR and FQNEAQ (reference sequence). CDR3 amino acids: CASSFGLAGEGQTQYF. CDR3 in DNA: TGTGCCAGCAGCTTCGGACTAGCGGGAGAGGGCCAGACCCAGTACTTC.

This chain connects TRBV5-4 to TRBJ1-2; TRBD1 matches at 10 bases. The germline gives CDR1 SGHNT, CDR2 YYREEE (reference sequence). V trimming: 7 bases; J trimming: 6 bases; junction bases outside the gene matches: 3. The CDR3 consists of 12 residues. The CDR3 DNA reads TGTGCCAGCGGAGGGACAGGGGATGGCTACACCTTC. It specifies CASGGTGDGYTF.

CDR3 protein: CASSRVELAGTNEQFF. CDR3 sequence (DNA): TGTGCCAGCTCACGGGTAGAGCTAGCGGGTACCAATGAGCAGTTCTTC. V is TRBV18 and J is TRBJ2-1; TRBD2 matches at 8 bases. The CDR3 is 16 residues long. Looked up from germline, CDR1 is KGHSH and CDR2 is LQKENI. V trimming: 4 bases; J trimming: 6 bases; junction bases outside the gene matches: 11.

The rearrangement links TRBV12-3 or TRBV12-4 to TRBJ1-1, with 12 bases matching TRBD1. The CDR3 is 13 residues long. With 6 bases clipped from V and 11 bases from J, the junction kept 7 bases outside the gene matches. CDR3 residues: CASSLGQGAAAFF. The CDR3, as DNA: TGTGCCAGCAGCCTGGGACAGGGGGCGGCCGCTTTCTTT.